Following are 2 T cell receptor beta chains from one sample sequenced in a study of blood T cell repertoires in COVID-19. Sequencing was performed with immunoSEQ multiplex PCR; in TCRdb, only in-frame clones are kept and a portion is missing. The sample has about 200,000 clones; 88% are singletons. Sequencing was carried out using peripheral blood. These receptors all stem from a man aged 18 to 35 with active or convalescent COVID-19.

V is TRBV19 and J is TRBJ2-5; TRBD1 agrees at 9 bases. The CDR3 covers 14 residues. CDR1 and CDR2 from the germline V gene are LNHDA and SQIVND (reference sequence). The V gene end was trimmed by 7 bases and the J gene end by 4 bases; junction bases not matched to a gene: 7. This CDR3 reads CASKETGGGETQYF. As DNA, the CDR3 is TGTGCCAGTAAGGAGACAGGGGGTGGAGAGACCCAGTACTTC.

This clone showed up just a few times. The chain links TRBV3-1 (or the pseudogene TRBV3-2) to TRBJ2-7, with 9 bases lining up with TRBD1. The CDR3 runs 15 residues. Per the germline V gene, CDR1 is LGHDT and CDR2 is YNNKEL (reference sequence). The J segment lost 4 bases and the V segment lost 4 bases, leaving 8 bases of the junction unmatched. The CDR3 DNA reads as TGTGCCAGCAGCCCGACGGGACAGGGCGGGTACGAGCAGTACTTC. This gives the protein CASSPTGQGGYEQYF.